A single sample gave rise to the 13 T cell receptor beta chains below, sequenced in a study of cytomegalovirus exposure and HLA in healthy donors (dated by TCRdb to about 2017). Library preparation used the immunoSEQ multiplex PCR assay. For the multiplex PCR, a mixture combining 60 forward primers for TCR Vbeta segments and 13 reverse primers for TCR Jbeta segments was used. Imported from immuneACCESS, the table was reduced by TCRdb to in-frame sequences with V and J called. These copies leave out some clones; in studies compared against another copy, an unresolved V gene accounts for under half, and the cause of the remainder is not known. This sample has about 220,000 clones in its table, and approximately 88% of those were observed once. Jointly, the top ten make up roughly 0.71% of the sample. Sequencing used PBMCs. The source is a boy between 2 and 15 years old in good health and CMV-seronegative.

V is TRBV7-6 and J is TRBJ2-1; 9 positions agree with TRBD2. The CDR3 length is 19 residues. Germline CDR1 reads SGHVS; CDR2 reads FNYEAQ. V shed 2 bases and J 8 bases; nucleotides not matched to a gene: 19. The CDR3 loop reads CASSLSLGVRGLATHEQFF. In DNA form, the CDR3 reads TGTGCCAGCAGCTTATCACTCGGGGTTCGAGGACTAGCGACCCATGAGCAGTTCTTC.

The V call is TRBV10-1, the J call TRBJ2-1; TRBD1 aligns across 7 bases. Germline CDR1 is WNHNN and CDR2 is SYGVQD (reference sequence). The CDR3 is 13 amino acids. Trimming cost V 5 bases and J 8 bases; bases outside gene matches: 6. The CDR3 DNA follows: TGCGCCAGCAGTCGACAGGGTCGGGATGAGCAGTTCTTC. Translating gives CASSRQGRDEQFF.

This clone was detected only a few times. CDR3: CASRPGGRGRDTQYF. CDR3 nucleotide sequence: TGTGCCAGCAGACCCGGGGGCAGGGGGCGAGATACGCAGTATTTT. V usage is TRBV5-6 and J usage is TRBJ2-3; 8 bases match TRBD1. The germline V gene encodes CDR1 SGHDT and CDR2 YYEEEE. V lost 5 bases, J lost 5 bases, and 10 bases stayed unmatched. The CDR3 consists of 15 residues.

The sample holds a few counts of this clone. The chain couples TRBV6-6 to TRBJ2-7, with D tentatively TRBD1 (5 bases). Germline V gives CDR1 MNHNY, CDR2 SVGAGI (reference sequence). The V gene lost 6 bases and the J gene lost 4 bases, with 13 bases spanning the gap. The CDR3 runs to 13 residues. The chain's CDR3 is CASRGLTPYEQYF. As DNA, the CDR3 is TGTGCCAGCAGGGGGCTCACACCTTACGAGCAGTACTTC.

Turning to this clone: Other DNA sequences in this sample translate to the same CDR3. V gene TRBV5-1 combines with J gene TRBJ2-3; D gene ambiguous. The CDR3 covers 15 residues. Trimming shortened V by 5 bases and J by 4 bases, and 17 bases separated the two germline ends. Germline lookup yields CDR1 SGHRS and CDR2 YFSETQ. CDR3 nucleotides: TGCGCCAGCAGGTCTCACAGTCAGCCGGCAGATACGCAGTATTTT. Its translation is CASRSHSQPADTQYF.

About this clone: The sample holds other DNA sequences that translate to the same CDR3. The CDR3 region is CASTLLGTGDTEAFF. As DNA, the CDR3 is TGTGCCAGTACCCTGTTGGGGACAGGGGACACTGAAGCTTTCTTT. The chain carries TRBV19 and TRBJ1-1, with 10 bases that match TRBD1. Germline assignment: CDR1 LNHDA and CDR2 SQIVND (reference sequence). This CDR3 comprises 15 residues. V shed 7 bases and J 3 bases; nucleotides not matched to a gene: 8.

The chain joins TRBV25-1 to TRBJ1-2; 9 nucleotides line up with TRBD1. This CDR3 contains 17 residues. The germline CDR1 and CDR2 sequences are MGHDK and SYGVNS. V shed 3 bases, J shed 2 bases, and the junction held 10 bases outside the gene matches. CDR3 loop: CASSDTILGQGNYGYTF. Here the CDR3 DNA reads TGTGCCAGCAGTGACACTATCTTGGGACAGGGAAACTATGGCTACACCTTC.

For the CDR3, the DNA is TGTGCCAGCACCGGGACAGGGCTGGGGCGGAAAGAAGGCTACACCTTC. Encoded protein: CASTGTGLGRKEGYTF. V is TRBV28 and J is TRBJ1-2, with 9 bases identical to TRBD1. The length of the CDR3 is 16 residues. Germline V lookup: CDR1 MDHEN, CDR2 SYDVKM. Losses at the gene ends were 7 bases for V and 8 bases for J; bases not matched to a gene: 17.

The table lists this clone with a few counts. The chain is built from TRBV2 and TRBJ2-5, with TRBD2 matching over 7 bases. This CDR3 comprises 14 residues. Germline loops: CDR1 SNHLY, CDR2 FYNNEI. The junction had 4 bases not matched to a gene; V was cut back by 4 bases and J by 2 bases. Here the CDR3 reads CASSGASGQETQYF. Here the CDR3 DNA reads TGTGCCAGCAGTGGTGCTAGCGGTCAAGAGACCCAGTACTTC.

A few counts support this clone. The rearrangement links TRBV2 to TRBJ1-1; TRBD1 aligns across 8 bases. V trimming: 4 bases; J trimming: 5 bases; junction bases outside the gene matches: 3. The CDR3 length is 13 residues. The germline V gene encodes CDR1 SNHLY and CDR2 FYNNEI. The CDR3 nucleotides read TGTGCCAGCAGTGGGACAGGGCGGACTGAAGCTTTCTTT. It encodes CASSGTGRTEAFF.

The V and J genes are TRBV19 and TRBJ1-1; D is possibly TRBD1 (5 bases). This CDR3 is built from 13 residues. Germline V gene data show CDR1 as LNHDA and CDR2 as SQIVND (reference sequence). Trimming took off 5 bases at V and 3 bases at J, with 10 bases between the two ends. The CDR3 nucleotides read TGTGCCAGTAGTTGGGGGGGGGACACTGAAGCTTTCTTT. It specifies CASSWGGDTEAFF.

The chain employs TRBV19 and TRBJ2-2; possibly TRBD2 for D (7 bases). Germline V lookup: CDR1 LNHDA, CDR2 SQIVND (reference sequence). The germline V and J ends were trimmed by 7 bases and 6 bases, with 12 bases remaining between them. The CDR3 is made up of 13 amino acids. For the CDR3, the DNA is TGTGCCAGTACCATAGGGGGGGCCGGGGAGCTGTTTTTT. This sequence encodes CASTIGGAGELFF.

The chain couples TRBV5-1 to TRBJ2-7, with 7 bases identical to TRBD2. V lost 0 bases, J lost 4 bases, and 4 bases stayed unmatched. Per the germline V gene, CDR1 is SGHRS and CDR2 is YFSETQ. The CDR3 loop spans 14 amino acids. This chain's CDR3 is CASSLGGGTYEQYF. The CDR3 region has the DNA TGCGCCAGCAGCTTGGGGGGGGGAACGTACGAGCAGTACTTC.